What follows are 7 T cell receptor beta chains derived from one specimen sequenced in a study of CD8 T cells in ankylosing spondylitis. MiXCR was run by TCRdb on the 5' RACE reads, yielding one entry per CDR3 protein. The table has some 840,000 distinct CDR3 sequences, 12% seen once; the top ten hold 0.51%. The study's findings and limits: Seemingly distinctive of ankylosing spondylitis blood was a TCR beta motif formed by eight highly homologous variants.

Their cognate antigens are unknown. The sequenced sample consisted of blood, either unsorted or a sorted T cell fraction (not recorded which). The receptors here all came from a male donor with ankylosing spondylitis.

This clonotype was detected only a few times. The CDR3 DNA sequence: TGCAGTGCTAGGATGGGGTATGGCTACACCTTC. Translated, it gives CSARMGYGYTF. This rearrangement joins TRBV20-1 to TRBJ1-2; no clear D gene. Trimming took 3 bases from V and 5 from J, leaving 7 bases between them. Germline V gene data show CDR1 as DFQATT and CDR2 as SNEGSKA (reference sequence). The CDR3 is 11 residues long.

The chain carries TRBV27 and TRBJ1-2; D gene uncertain. CDR3 length: 15 amino acids. Germline V gene sequence: CDR1 MNHEY, CDR2 SMNVEV (reference sequence). V was cut by 5 bases and J by 4 bases, with 17 bases left in between. Here the CDR3 reads CASSPSKGYIYGYTF. CDR3 sequence (DNA): TGTGCCAGCAGTCCCTCAAAGGGATACATCTATGGCTACACCTTC.

This clonotype was counted a few times. This chain links TRBV10-1 with TRBJ1-5, with D perhaps matching TRBD1 (6 bases). Trimming shortened V by 7 bases and J by 0 bases, and 16 bases separated the two germline ends. The CDR3 has 16 residues. Germline V CDR1 and CDR2: WNHNN, SYGVQD (reference sequence). The CDR3 DNA reads TGCGCCAGCACCCTAAGGACAGTCTATAGCAATCAGCCCCAGCATTTT. Its protein is CASTLRTVYSNQPQHF.

This clonotype was counted at least ten times. The chain links TRBV29-1 to TRBJ2-1; the match to TRBD1 covers 9 bases. V lost 5 bases and J lost 10; bases outside the gene matches: 15. Germline V lookup: CDR1 SQVTM, CDR2 ANQGSEA. The CDR3 extends over 15 amino acids. The CDR3 region is CSVPRTGARREEQFF. CDR3 nucleotides: TGCAGCGTTCCTAGGACAGGGGCACGGCGAGAGGAGCAGTTCTTC.

Notes on this clonotype: At one boundary the junction diverges from the germline segment, which might be a read error. This rearrangement joins TRBV20-1 to TRBJ2-1; D unresolved. The CDR3 runs 14 residues. Per germline, CDR1 DFQATT and CDR2 SNEGSKA (reference sequence). The DNA for the CDR3 is TGCAGTGCTAGACCGGGTAATTCCTACGATGAGCAGTTCTTC. This encodes CSARPGNSYDEQFF.

Many counts were recorded for this clonotype. The J gene is TRBJ2-7, the V gene TRBV12-3 or TRBV12-4, with D unresolved. There are 14 residues in the CDR3. Trimming left V 3 bases short and J 4 bases short, with 13 bases between. CDR3 bases: TGTGCCAGCAGTTTCTTTCCAATTGAGTACGAGCAGTACTTC. It translates to CASSFFPIEYEQYF.

In its sample, this clonotype was seen many times. The chain couples TRBV12-3 or TRBV12-4 to TRBJ2-7; the match to TRBD1 covers 11 bases. The CDR3 is made up of 15 amino acids. V dropped 5 bases and J dropped 6; count of bases not matched to a gene: 9. The CDR3 reads CASSQAGTGGLEQYF. DNA of the CDR3: TGTGCCAGCAGTCAAGCCGGGACAGGGGGTCTCGAGCAGTACTTC.